Listed below are T cell receptor beta chains from one sample, sequenced in a study of neoadjuvant anti-PD-1 for oral cavity cancer. Measured with immunoSEQ multiplex PCR; TCRdb has only the in-frame clones, and not every one. The table has fewer than 8,000 clones, roughly 60% seen once. This material consisted of PBMCs, taken after nivolumab (anti-PD-1) treatment. The receptors come from a person between 35 and 79 years old with oral cavity squamous cell carcinoma. Both conserved end residues are part of each CDR3. The order of the fields is clone size, V gene, D gene, J gene, CDR3 DNA, CDR3 protein. The D gene is left open where the match is weak. Expanded clones get a size class; other rows say once, few or many, or leave the size out.

clone size: few
V gene: TRBV28
D gene: NA
J gene: TRBJ2-5
CDR3 DNA: TGTGCCAGCAGTTTATCGGGAACAGAAGAGACCCAGTACTTC
CDR3 protein: CASSLSGTEETQYF

clone size: NA
V gene: TRBV18
D gene: NA
J gene: TRBJ2-7
CDR3 DNA: TGTGCCAGCTCACCACCAGGAGGGAATGGCAACGAGCAGTACTTC
CDR3 protein: CASSPPGGNGNEQYF

clone size: NA
V gene: TRBV27
D gene: NA
J gene: TRBJ1-5
CDR3 DNA: TGTGCCAGCAGTTCAGTGGGGGGGCGGCAGCCCCAGCATTTT
CDR3 protein: CASSSVGGRQPQHF

clone size: NA
V gene: TRBV10-3
D gene: TRBD1
J gene: TRBJ1-2
CDR3 DNA: TGTGCCATCAGTGAGTCGGGACAGGGTATTACTGGCTACACCTTC
CDR3 protein: CAISESGQGITGYTF

clone size: once
V gene: TRBV5-4
D gene: TRBD1
J gene: TRBJ2-7
CDR3 DNA: TGTGCCAGCAGCTTGGACAGGGGGAACGAGCAGTACTTC
CDR3 protein: CASSLDRGNEQYF

clone size: NA
V gene: TRBV5-1
D gene: NA
J gene: TRBJ1-1
CDR3 DNA: TGCGCCAGCAGCTTGGGGGTCGGCAGGGAAACCACTGAAGCTTTCTTT
CDR3 protein: CASSLGVGRETTEAFF

clone size: once
V gene: TRBV27
D gene: NA
J gene: TRBJ2-1
CDR3 DNA: TGTGCCAGCAGTTCTGGGGGTAGGAATGAGCAGTTCTTC
CDR3 protein: CASSSGGRNEQFF

clone size: NA
V gene: TRBV6-5
D gene: TRBD1
J gene: TRBJ1-3
CDR3 DNA: TGTGCCAGCAGTTACGGGGGGGACAGTATAAACACCATATATTTT
CDR3 protein: CASSYGGDSINTIYF

clone size: few
V gene: TRBV4-1
D gene: NA
J gene: TRBJ1-3
CDR3 DNA: TGCGCCAGCAGCCAAGTCAGGGACTCTGGAAACACCATATATTTT
CDR3 protein: CASSQVRDSGNTIYF

clone size: NA
V gene: TRBV6-6
D gene: NA
J gene: TRBJ2-3
CDR3 DNA: TGTGCCAGCAGTTGGGACACAGATACGCAGTATTTT
CDR3 protein: CASSWDTDTQYF

clone size: NA
V gene: TRBV9
D gene: TRBD1
J gene: TRBJ2-2
CDR3 DNA: TGTGCCAGCAGCGTAGTTGGGACAGTGAGATTTTGGTCGACCGGGGAGCTGTTTTTT
CDR3 protein: CASSVVGTVRFWSTGELFF

clone size: NA
V gene: TRBV9
D gene: NA
J gene: TRBJ1-2
CDR3 DNA: TGTGCCAGCAGCGCAGGTCGGGGGGGGAACTATGGCTACACCTTC
CDR3 protein: CASSAGRGGNYGYTF

clone size: NA
V gene: TRBV5-6
D gene: NA
J gene: TRBJ2-3
CDR3 DNA: TGTGCCAGCACAACCGGCGTGTCAGATACGCAGTATTTT
CDR3 protein: CASTTGVSDTQYF

clone size: NA
V gene: TRBV5-1
D gene: NA
J gene: TRBJ2-2
CDR3 DNA: TGCGCCAGCAGCTTTTCCCTTGGGAGTGGGGACACCGGGGAGCTGTTTTTT
CDR3 protein: CASSFSLGSGDTGELFF

clone size: NA
V gene: TRBV5-1
D gene: TRBD1
J gene: TRBJ1-6
CDR3 DNA: TGCGCCAGCAGTCTTGGGACAGTCAATTCACCCCTCCACTTT
CDR3 protein: CASSLGTVNSPLHF

clone size: NA
V gene: TRBV5-1
D gene: TRBD1
J gene: TRBJ2-1
CDR3 DNA: TGCGCCAGCAGCTTGAAACAGGGGGTAACCAATGAGCAGTTCTTC
CDR3 protein: CASSLKQGVTNEQFF

clone size: NA
V gene: TRBV28
D gene: NA
J gene: TRBJ1-5
CDR3 DNA: TGTGCCAGCACCACAGGGTCTCAGCCCCAGCATTTT
CDR3 protein: CASTTGSQPQHF

clone size: NA
V gene: TRBV29-1
D gene: TRBD1
J gene: TRBJ2-1
CDR3 DNA: TGCAGCGGGACCGGGACAGGGGGCCTTAGGTACAATGAGCAGTTCTTC
CDR3 protein: CSGTGTGGLRYNEQFF

clone size: NA
V gene: TRBV7-2
D gene: NA
J gene: TRBJ1-4
CDR3 DNA: TGTGCCAGCAGCACAGGGCTCTTGGAAAAACTGTTTTTT
CDR3 protein: CASSTGLLEKLFF

clone size: NA
V gene: TRBV5-1
D gene: TRBD2
J gene: TRBJ2-1
CDR3 DNA: TGCGCCAGCAGCTTGACTAGCGGGGGGTTCAATGAGCAGTTCTTC
CDR3 protein: CASSLTSGGFNEQFF

clone size: NA
V gene: TRBV4-1
D gene: NA
J gene: TRBJ1-6
CDR3 DNA: TGCGCCAGCAGCCAAGATGCCGGGATCGAACCACCCCTCCACTTT
CDR3 protein: CASSQDAGIEPPLHF

clone size: large
V gene: TRBV5-1
D gene: NA
J gene: TRBJ2-1
CDR3 DNA: TGCGCCAGCAGCTTGGACCTAGCCTACAATGAGCAGTTCTTC
CDR3 protein: CASSLDLAYNEQFF

clone size: NA
V gene: TRBV7-8
D gene: NA
J gene: TRBJ2-7
CDR3 DNA: TGTGCCAGCAGCTTAGGGGTTAGCCCCTACGAGCAGTACTTC
CDR3 protein: CASSLGVSPYEQYF

clone size: NA
V gene: TRBV19
D gene: TRBD1
J gene: TRBJ1-5
CDR3 DNA: TGTGCCAGTACTTTAGGGACAGGGGTCAATCAGCCCCAGCATTTT
CDR3 protein: CASTLGTGVNQPQHF

clone size: few
V gene: TRBV4-2
D gene: NA
J gene: TRBJ1-4
CDR3 DNA: TGTGCCAGCAGCCAGGGGGGAAACGGGGGCCATGAAAAACTGTTTTTT
CDR3 protein: CASSQGGNGGHEKLFF

clone size: NA
V gene: TRBV27
D gene: NA
J gene: TRBJ1-4
CDR3 DNA: TGTGCCAGCAGTTGGGGGGGGATTAATGAAAAACTGTTTTTT
CDR3 protein: CASSWGGINEKLFF

clone size: once
V gene: TRBV5-1
D gene: NA
J gene: TRBJ1-1
CDR3 DNA: TGCGCCAGCAGGGGGTTAGGAGATAACACTGAAGCTTTCTTT
CDR3 protein: CASRGLGDNTEAFF

clone size: NA
V gene: TRBV11-3
D gene: NA
J gene: TRBJ2-3
CDR3 DNA: TGTGCCAGCAACTTGACAGCCTACACAGATACGCAGTATTTT
CDR3 protein: CASNLTAYTDTQYF

clone size: NA
V gene: TRBV6-1
D gene: NA
J gene: TRBJ1-5
CDR3 DNA: TGTGCCAGCAGCCTGGACCGACTTAGGCCCCAGCATTTT
CDR3 protein: CASSLDRLRPQHF

clone size: NA
V gene: TRBV7-2
D gene: NA
J gene: TRBJ1-6
CDR3 DNA: TGTGCCAGCAGCTTAAGGGGAGGCGGAAATAATTCACCCCTCCACTTT
CDR3 protein: CASSLRGGGNNSPLHF

clone size: NA
V gene: TRBV21-1
D gene: NA
J gene: TRBJ2-3
CDR3 DNA: TGTGCCAGCAGCAAAAAAAGAGACAGGATTAGCACAGATACGCAGTATTTT
CDR3 protein: CASSKKRDRISTDTQYF

clone size: once
V gene: TRBV27
D gene: NA
J gene: TRBJ2-3
CDR3 DNA: TGTGCCAGCAGCCCCTTCCCTCCCAAAATGAGGGGGGCCACTAGCACAGATACGCAGTATTTT
CDR3 protein: CASSPFPPKMRGATSTDTQYF

clone size: NA
V gene: TRBV7-9
D gene: TRBD1
J gene: TRBJ1-4
CDR3 DNA: TGTGCCAGCAGCGACCGGGACAGGGGTGAAAAACTGTTTTTT
CDR3 protein: CASSDRDRGEKLFF

clone size: NA
V gene: TRBV6-6
D gene: TRBD1
J gene: TRBJ1-6
CDR3 DNA: TGTGCCAGCAGCCGGGACAGGGGGAGTTCACCCCTCCACTTT
CDR3 protein: CASSRDRGSSPLHF

clone size: NA
V gene: TRBV4-3
D gene: TRBD1
J gene: TRBJ2-1
CDR3 DNA: TGCGCCAGCAGCCAAGATCGGGACAGTCTCTACAATGAGCAGTTCTTC
CDR3 protein: CASSQDRDSLYNEQFF

clone size: medium-sized
V gene: TRBV7-9
D gene: NA
J gene: TRBJ1-2
CDR3 DNA: TGTGCCAGCAGCTTAGTCGTCGCAAACTATGGCTACACCTTC
CDR3 protein: CASSLVVANYGYTF

clone size: once
V gene: TRBV6-5
D gene: NA
J gene: TRBJ1-1
CDR3 DNA: TGTGCCAGCAGACAGGGAGAGGCTTTCTTT
CDR3 protein: CASRQGEAFF

clone size: NA
V gene: TRBV4-3
D gene: NA
J gene: TRBJ1-4
CDR3 DNA: TGCGCCAGCAGCCAAGATATGGGGGAGGGGGGTGAAAAACTGTTTTTT
CDR3 protein: CASSQDMGEGGEKLFF